The 27 T cell receptor beta chains listed next were all sequenced from one sample in a study of T cells after posttransplantation cyclophosphamide. Profiling relied on immunoSEQ multiplex PCR, and the TCRdb table lists in-frame clones only, not all of them. The sample lists around 10,000 clones; 98% were seen once. Cells defined as naive were viable CD3+CD4+ or CD3+CD8+ and CCR7+CD45RA+CD45RO-CD95-CD27+CD28+. The sequencing input was naive CD4+ T cells sorted from PBMCs. These receptors came from a woman aged 55-75 years in good health, CMV-negative, and a related stem cell transplant donor.

A note on this clone: Mismatch with germline at one junction end may stem from a read error. This rearrangement joins TRBV5-4 to TRBJ2-7; the D gene is possibly TRBD1 (6 bases). This CDR3 is built from 16 residues. Germline CDR1 and CDR2: SGHNT and YYREEE (reference sequence). CDR3 coding DNA: TGTGCCAGCAGCGGCCTCTTTTCGACAGGCTCCCACGAGCAGTACTTC. Protein: CASSGLFSTGSHEQYF. Full variable domain (missing parts from reference TRBV5-4 and TRBJ2-7): ETGVTQSPTHLIKTRGQQVTLRCSSQSGHNTVSWYQQALGQGPQFIFQYYREEENGRGNFPPRFSGLQFPNYSSELNVNALELDDSALYLCASSGLFSTGSHEQYFGPGTRLTVT.

This chain links TRBV7-3 with TRBJ2-2; 7 positions match TRBD2. Germline loops: CDR1 SGHTA, CDR2 FQGTGA. J was trimmed by 2 bases and V by 5 bases; bases with no gene match: 2. This CDR3 region has 14 residues. The CDR3 protein is CASSPGLNTGELFF. The DNA of the CDR3 is TGTGCCAGCAGCCCGGGACTAAACACCGGGGAGCTGTTTTTT.

The rearrangement joins TRBV2 to TRBJ1-5; 7 nucleotides align to TRBD1. The length of the CDR3 is 14 residues. Germline lookup yields CDR1 SNHLY and CDR2 FYNNEI. The V segment lost 3 bases and the J segment 5 bases; nucleotides outside the gene matches: 4. CDR3 loop: CASSESGGDQPQHF. The DNA for the CDR3 is TGTGCCAGCAGTGAGTCAGGGGGAGATCAGCCCCAGCATTTT.

The rearrangement joins TRBV19 to TRBJ2-5; D not certain. The CDR3 covers 14 residues. Looked up from germline, CDR1 is LNHDA and CDR2 is SQIVND (reference sequence). Trimming removed 3 bases at V and 4 bases at J, with 12 bases between. The DNA of the CDR3 is TGTGCCAGTAGTATTAAAGCGCCGCCAGAGACCCAGTACTTC. It encodes CASSIKAPPETQYF.

The V gene is TRBV5-1, the J gene TRBJ2-1; 10 nucleotides match TRBD1. The CDR3 has 16 residues. With 4 bases clipped from V and 4 bases from J, the junction kept 8 bases outside the gene matches. The V gene's germline CDR1 is SGHRS and CDR2 YFSETQ. The CDR3 DNA sequence: TGCGCCAGCAGCCTAGGACAGGGGGGCTTATACAATGAGCAGTTCTTC. It yields the protein CASSLGQGGLYNEQFF.

The chain carries TRBV5-1 and TRBJ1-5, with D tentatively TRBD1 (6 bases). The CDR3 has 16 amino acids. V gave up 0 bases and J gave up 1 base, with 11 bases separating them. Germline assignment: CDR1 SGHRS and CDR2 YFSETQ. CDR3 region: CASSLEGGGSNQPQHF. In nucleotides, the CDR3 is TGCGCCAGCAGCTTGGAAGGGGGGGGAAGCAATCAGCCCCAGCATTTT.

V gene TRBV7-8 combines with J gene TRBJ2-1; 8 bases match TRBD2. Germline assignment: CDR1 SGHVS and CDR2 FQNEAQ. The CDR3 loop spans 15 amino acids. V was pared by 5 bases and J by 3 bases, with 6 bases of the junction left unmatched. The CDR3 protein is CASSRRGVNYNEQFF. For the CDR3, the DNA is TGTGCCAGCAGCCGGCGGGGGGTAAACTACAATGAGCAGTTCTTC. The full variable domain, in which reference TRBV7-8 and TRBJ2-1 provide the parts outside the CDR3, is GAGVSQSPRYKVAKRGQDVALRCDPISGHVSLFWYQQALGQGPEFLTYFQNEAQLDKSGLPSDRFFAERPEGSVSTLKIQRTQQEDSAVYLCASSRRGVNYNEQFFGPGTRLTVL.

This clone showed up just once. At one boundary the junction diverges from the germline segment, which might be a read error. This CDR3 is also generated by other DNA sequences in the sample. The rearrangement joins TRBV6-1 to TRBJ1-6; weak D call: TRBD1 (6 bases). The germline CDR1 and CDR2 sequences are MNHNS and SASEGT. CDR3 length equals 13 residues. This CDR3 is CASSQGTNSPLHF. The CDR3 DNA is TGTGCCAGCAGCCAGGGGACTAATTCCCCCCTCCACTTT.

The J gene is TRBJ1-1, the V gene TRBV30, with no clear D. The CDR3 has 14 residues. The ends were cut back, 0 bases at V and 0 bases at J, with 8 bases in the middle. CDR1 and CDR2 (germline): GTSNPN, SVGIG (reference sequence). The CDR3 reads CAWSVRGMNTEAFF. The CDR3 DNA is TGTGCCTGGAGTGTACGAGGTATGAACACTGAAGCTTTCTTT.

The V call is TRBV19, the J call TRBJ1-5, with D perhaps matching TRBD1 (6 bases). The V and J ends lost 8 bases and 3 bases respectively, with 14 bases between them. Germline V lookup: CDR1 LNHDA, CDR2 SQIVND (reference sequence). CDR3 length: 14 amino acids. CDR3 in amino acids: CASCTGPVNQPQHF. The DNA for the CDR3 is TGTGCCAGTTGTACAGGGCCCGTCAATCAGCCCCAGCATTTT.

This clone is a singleton in its sample. This chain uses TRBV5-4 with TRBJ1-2; unclear D gene. CDR1 and CDR2 (germline): SGHNT, YYREEE (reference sequence). With 0 bases removed from V and 4 bases from J, the gap between germline ends came to 4 bases. CDR3 size: 12 residues. The DNA of the CDR3 is TGTGCCAGCAGCTTGGACACCTATGGCTACACCTTC. Translating it yields CASSLDTYGYTF.

V and J are TRBV7-8 and TRBJ1-1, with a weak D call TRBD1 (6 bases). This CDR3 has 13 residues. Germline lookup yields CDR1 SGHVS and CDR2 FQNEAQ. With 7 bases removed from V and 1 base from J, the gap between germline ends came to 10 bases. Here the CDR3 DNA reads TGTGCCAGCATAAGGGGGGGGAACACTGAAGCTTTCTTT. It is translated as CASIRGGNTEAFF.

In the case of this clone: The junction and the germline gene differ at one end; a read error may be behind it. Distinct nucleotide sequences in the sample also encode this CDR3. V usage is TRBV29-1 and J usage is TRBJ2-3; 9 bases fit TRBD2. CDR3 size: 15 residues. The germline CDR1 and CDR2 sequences are SQVTM and ANQGSEA. The CDR3, as DNA: TGCAGCGTTGCGCTAGCGGGATCGAACACAGATACGCAATATTTT. Its translation: CSVALAGSNTDTQYF.

The chain couples TRBV5-4 to TRBJ2-5; D is possibly TRBD1 (6 bases). The V gene's germline CDR1 is SGHNT and CDR2 YYREEE (reference sequence). The CDR3 covers 13 residues. The germline V and J ends were trimmed by 2 bases and 5 bases, with 10 bases remaining between them. In nucleotides, the CDR3 is TGTGCCAGCAGCTTTGGGGGCTACGAGACCCAGTACTTC. Protein sequence: CASSFGGYETQYF.

This chain links TRBV20-1 with TRBJ1-2; D remains unclear. CDR1 is DFQATT, CDR2 SNEGSKA, per germline (reference sequence). V shed 4 bases and J shed 14 bases, with 17 bases lying between them. This CDR3 has 11 residues. DNA for the CDR3: TGCAGTGCTATCCGACCCGGTGACTGGACCTTC. Translation: CSAIRPGDWTF.

This sequence joins TRBV6-1 and TRBJ1-1; D gene uncertain. V dropped 4 bases and J dropped 3 bases, with 21 bases sitting between them. The CDR3 loop spans 17 amino acids. Germline values: CDR1 MNHNS, CDR2 SASEGT. CDR3 amino acids: CASSVSANQASDTEAFF. Here the CDR3 DNA reads TGTGCCAGCAGTGTCAGTGCGAACCAAGCGTCGGACACTGAAGCTTTCTTT.

The chain joins TRBV7-2 to TRBJ2-7; 7 positions match TRBD2. V lost 2 bases and J lost 7; bases outside the gene matches: 5. Germline CDR1 SGHTA, CDR2 FQGNSA. The CDR3 contains 13 residues. CDR3 residues: CASSLTGEGEQYV. CDR3 in DNA: TGTGCCAGCAGCTTAACGGGGGAGGGTGAGCAGTACGTC.

The genes are TRBV19 and TRBJ2-3, with 7 bases fitting TRBD2. CDR3 length equals 16 residues. V dropped 1 base and J dropped 1; count of bases not matched to a gene: 5. The germline V gene has CDR1 LNHDA and CDR2 SQIVND (reference sequence). The CDR3 is CASSIVSAGGTDTQYF. DNA of the CDR3: TGTGCCAGTAGTATAGTTTCGGCGGGGGGCACAGATACGCAGTATTTT.

This chain links TRBV28 with TRBJ1-1; a possible D gene is TRBD1 (6 bases). V gave up 8 bases and J gave up 4 bases, with 17 bases separating them. The CDR3 runs to 14 residues. The germline CDR1 and CDR2 sequences are MDHEN and SYDVKM. The CDR3 DNA follows: TGTGCCAGCCCTCCTTGGTTAGGGGGCACTGAAGCTTTCTTT. Translation gives CASPPWLGGTEAFF.

The chain couples TRBV9 to TRBJ1-5, with D perhaps matching TRBD1 (5 bases). The germline V gene encodes CDR1 SGDLS and CDR2 YYNGEE. Trimming shortened V by 0 bases and J by 8 bases, and 9 bases separated the two germline ends. CDR3 length: 13 amino acids. CDR3 DNA sequence: TGTGCCAGCAGCGTAGAGGGGAGGGAGCCCCAGCATTTT. It yields the protein CASSVEGREPQHF.

This chain links TRBV19 with TRBJ2-1, with 16 bases matching TRBD2. V trimming: 2 bases; J trimming: 4 bases; junction bases outside the gene matches: 8. The CDR3 is made up of 19 amino acids. CDR1 is LNHDA, CDR2 SQIVND, per germline (reference sequence). DNA of the CDR3: TGTGCCAGTAGTATATGGGGACTAGCGGGAGGGCTTCTATACAATGAGCAGTTCTTC. Encoded protein: CASSIWGLAGGLLYNEQFF.

The rearrangement uses TRBV9 and TRBJ2-1; 8 bases fit TRBD2. Germline loops: CDR1 SGDLS, CDR2 YYNGEE. The V segment lost 0 bases and the J segment 8 bases; nucleotides outside the gene matches: 4. The CDR3 is made up of 14 amino acids. The CDR3 DNA reads TGTGCCAGCAGCGTAGTATCGGGGGGGTATGAGCAGTTCTTC. It codes for CASSVVSGGYEQFF.

The chain has TRBV6-1 and TRBJ2-7, with 8 bases identical to TRBD1. In germline, CDR1 is MNHNS, CDR2 SASEGT. After removal of 3 bases from V and 2 bases from J, the junction contained 3 bases not matched to a gene. The CDR3 totals 14 residues. The CDR3 sequence: CASSDSGQAYEQYV. The DNA for the CDR3 is TGTGCCAGCAGTGACTCGGGACAGGCCTACGAGCAGTACGTC.

Only one count was recorded for this clone. The J gene is TRBJ2-2, the V gene TRBV28; maybe TRBD1 (5 bases). This CDR3 region has 14 residues. Trimming removed 7 bases from V and 7 bases from J, with 16 bases in between. From germline, CDR1 is MDHEN and CDR2 SYDVKM. The DNA for the CDR3 is TGTGCCAGCAACTCACCTATCAGGGTCGGGGAGCTGTTTTTT. Protein: CASNSPIRVGELFF.

V is TRBV27 and J is TRBJ1-5; no firm D call. The CDR3 sequence is 13 residues long. V lost 4 bases and J lost 3, with 7 bases in between. Germline CDR1 is MNHEY and CDR2 is SMNVEV (reference sequence). The CDR3 region is CASSSSPNQPQHF. CDR3 nucleotides: TGTGCCAGCAGTTCCTCCCCCAATCAGCCCCAGCATTTT.

V usage is TRBV28 and J usage is TRBJ1-1, with unresolved D. The length of the CDR3 is 15 residues. Between the trimmed V and J ends, which lost 5 bases and 4 bases, there was a span of 17 bases. CDR1 is MDHEN and CDR2 is SYDVKM in the germline V gene. CDR3 in amino acids: CASSPLREGGTEAFF. CDR3 DNA: TGTGCCAGCAGTCCCCTACGCGAGGGAGGCACTGAAGCTTTCTTT.

The chain is built from TRBV30 and TRBJ2-7, with 7 bases lining up with TRBD1. The CDR3 consists of 13 residues. Germline V gene data show CDR1 as GTSNPN and CDR2 as SVGIG (reference sequence). V shed 6 bases, J shed 2 bases, and the junction held 7 bases outside the gene matches. CDR3 nucleotides: TGTGCCTGCCGGGACAGCAAAACCTACGAGCAGTACTTC. Encoded protein: CACRDSKTYEQYF.